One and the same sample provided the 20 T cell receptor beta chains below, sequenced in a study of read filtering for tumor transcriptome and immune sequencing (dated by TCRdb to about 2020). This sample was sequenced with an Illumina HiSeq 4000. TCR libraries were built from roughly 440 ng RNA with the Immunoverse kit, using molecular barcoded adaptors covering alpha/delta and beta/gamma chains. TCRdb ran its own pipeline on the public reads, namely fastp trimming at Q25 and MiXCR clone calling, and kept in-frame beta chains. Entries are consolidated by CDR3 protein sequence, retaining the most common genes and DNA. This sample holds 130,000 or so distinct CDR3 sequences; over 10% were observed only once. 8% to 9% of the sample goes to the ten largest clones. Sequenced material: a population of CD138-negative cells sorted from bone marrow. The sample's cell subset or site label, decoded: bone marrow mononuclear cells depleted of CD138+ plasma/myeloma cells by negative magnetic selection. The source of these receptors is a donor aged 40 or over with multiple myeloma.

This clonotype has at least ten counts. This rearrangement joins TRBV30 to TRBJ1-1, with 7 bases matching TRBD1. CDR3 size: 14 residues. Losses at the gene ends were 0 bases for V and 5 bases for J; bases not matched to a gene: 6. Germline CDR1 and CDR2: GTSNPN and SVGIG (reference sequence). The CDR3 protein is CAWSVQGSWTEAFF. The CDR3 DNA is TGTGCCTGGAGTGTACAGGGGAGTTGGACTGAAGCTTTCTTT.

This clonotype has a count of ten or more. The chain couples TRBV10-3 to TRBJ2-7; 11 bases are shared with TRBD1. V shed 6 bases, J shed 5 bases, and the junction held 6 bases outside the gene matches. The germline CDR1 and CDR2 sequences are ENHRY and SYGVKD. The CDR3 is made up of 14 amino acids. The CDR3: CAISKRDRGDEQYF. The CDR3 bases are TGTGCCATCAGCAAACGGGACAGGGGGGACGAGCAGTACTTC.

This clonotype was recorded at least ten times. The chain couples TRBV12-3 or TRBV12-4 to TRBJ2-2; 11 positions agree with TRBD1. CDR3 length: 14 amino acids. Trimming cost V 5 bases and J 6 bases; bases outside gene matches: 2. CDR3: CASSRTGGAGELFF. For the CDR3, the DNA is TGTGCCAGCAGTAGGACAGGGGGCGCCGGGGAGCTGTTTTTT.

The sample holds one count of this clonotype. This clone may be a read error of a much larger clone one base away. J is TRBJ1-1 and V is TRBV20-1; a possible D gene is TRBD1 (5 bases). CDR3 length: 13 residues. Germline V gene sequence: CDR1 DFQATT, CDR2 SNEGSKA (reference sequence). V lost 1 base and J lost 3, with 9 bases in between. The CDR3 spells CSARGGPYTEAFF. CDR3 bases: TGCAGTGCTAGAGGGGGACCATACACTGAAGCTTTCTTT.

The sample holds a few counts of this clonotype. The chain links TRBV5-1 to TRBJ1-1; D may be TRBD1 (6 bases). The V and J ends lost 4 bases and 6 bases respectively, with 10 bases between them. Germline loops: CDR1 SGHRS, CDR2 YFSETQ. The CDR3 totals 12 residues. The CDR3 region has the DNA TGCGCCAGCAGCCTCTCAGGGGCTGAAGCTTTCTTT. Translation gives CASSLSGAEAFF.

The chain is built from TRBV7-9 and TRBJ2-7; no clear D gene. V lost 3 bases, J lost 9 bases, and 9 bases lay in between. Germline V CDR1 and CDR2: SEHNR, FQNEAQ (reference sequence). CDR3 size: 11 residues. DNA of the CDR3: TGTGCCAGCAGCTTTTGGGGTGGGCAGTACTTC. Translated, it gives CASSFWGGQYF.

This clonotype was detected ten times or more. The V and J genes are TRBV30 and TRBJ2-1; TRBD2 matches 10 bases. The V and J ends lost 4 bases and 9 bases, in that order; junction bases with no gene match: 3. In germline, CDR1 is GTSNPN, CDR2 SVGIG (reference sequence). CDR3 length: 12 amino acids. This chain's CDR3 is CAWTGTSAEQFF. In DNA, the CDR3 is TGTGCCTGGACCGGGACTAGCGCTGAGCAGTTCTTC.

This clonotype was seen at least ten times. CDR3 sequence: CSVSDRVRTGELFF. CDR3 in DNA: TGCAGCGTATCGGACAGGGTTCGCACCGGGGAGCTGTTTTTT. The rearrangement links TRBV29-1 to TRBJ2-2, with TRBD1 identical over 8 bases. This CDR3 is built from 14 residues. The germline V gene has CDR1 SQVTM and CDR2 ANQGSEA. The trim removed 6 bases at V and 4 bases at J, leaving 7 bases unmatched.

CDR3 nucleotides: TGCAGTGCTAGAGGGGAACAGACGGATCCCGGCTACACCTTC. It encodes CSARGEQTDPGYTF. The chain uses TRBV20-1 and TRBJ1-2; D gene ambiguous. This CDR3 has 14 residues. V lost 1 base and J 8 bases, leaving 17 bases between the germline ends. The germline V gene has CDR1 DFQATT and CDR2 SNEGSKA (reference sequence).

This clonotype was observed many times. The CDR3 here is CASRQGLNEQFF. In DNA form, the CDR3 reads TGTGCCAGCCGACAGGGGTTGAATGAGCAGTTCTTC. This chain joins TRBV14 and TRBJ2-1; 8 positions agree with TRBD1. Germline-derived CDR1 and CDR2 are SGHDN and FVKESK. Losses at the gene ends were 8 bases for V and 7 bases for J; bases not matched to a gene: 4. This CDR3 is built from 12 residues.

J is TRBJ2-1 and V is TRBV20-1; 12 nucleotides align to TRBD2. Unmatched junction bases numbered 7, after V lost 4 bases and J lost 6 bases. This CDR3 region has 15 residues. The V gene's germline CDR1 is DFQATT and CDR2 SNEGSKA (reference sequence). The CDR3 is CSATGLAGRCNEQFF. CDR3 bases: TGCAGTGCTACCGGACTAGCGGGAAGGTGCAATGAGCAGTTCTTC.

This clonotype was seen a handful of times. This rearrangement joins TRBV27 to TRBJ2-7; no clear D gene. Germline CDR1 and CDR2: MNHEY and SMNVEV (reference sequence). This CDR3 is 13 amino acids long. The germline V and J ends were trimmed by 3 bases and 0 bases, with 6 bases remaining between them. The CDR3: CASSFASSYEQYF. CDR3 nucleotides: TGTGCCAGCAGTTTTGCGAGCTCCTACGAGCAGTACTTC.

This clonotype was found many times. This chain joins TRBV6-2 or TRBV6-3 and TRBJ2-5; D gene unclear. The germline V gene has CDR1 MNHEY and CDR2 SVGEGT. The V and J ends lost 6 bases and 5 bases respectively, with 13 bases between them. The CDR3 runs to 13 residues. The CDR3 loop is CASRTDLGETQYF. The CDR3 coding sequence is TGTGCCAGCAGGACGGATTTAGGGGAGACCCAGTACTTC.

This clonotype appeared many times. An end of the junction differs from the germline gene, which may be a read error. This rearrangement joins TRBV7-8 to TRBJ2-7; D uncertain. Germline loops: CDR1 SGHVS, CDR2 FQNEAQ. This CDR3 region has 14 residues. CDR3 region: CASRLASGSYEQYF. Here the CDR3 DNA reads TGTGCCAGCAGGTTAGCATCGGGCAGCTACGAGCAGTACTTC.

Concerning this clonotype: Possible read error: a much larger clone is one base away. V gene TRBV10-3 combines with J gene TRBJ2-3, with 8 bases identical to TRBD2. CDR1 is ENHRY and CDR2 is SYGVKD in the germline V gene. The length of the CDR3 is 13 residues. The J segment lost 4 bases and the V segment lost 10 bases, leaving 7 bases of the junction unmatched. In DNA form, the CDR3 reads TGTGCCACCACCCTAGCGGGTTCAGATACGCAGTATTTT. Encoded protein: CATTLAGSDTQYF.

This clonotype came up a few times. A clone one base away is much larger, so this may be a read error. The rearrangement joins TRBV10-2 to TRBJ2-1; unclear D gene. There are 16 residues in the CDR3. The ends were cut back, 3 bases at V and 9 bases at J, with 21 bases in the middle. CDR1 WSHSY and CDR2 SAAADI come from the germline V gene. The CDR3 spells CASSDFQAEPRSEQFF. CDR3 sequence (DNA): TGCGCCAGCAGTGATTTTCAAGCTGAGCCTCGCAGTGAGCAGTTCTTC.

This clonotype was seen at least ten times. CDR3 region: CASSYQRTGDYNEQFF. CDR3 DNA: TGTGCCAGCAGTTACCAGAGGACAGGGGACTACAATGAGCAGTTCTTC. The rearrangement uses TRBV27 and TRBJ2-1; TRBD1 matches at 9 bases. Germline-derived CDR1 and CDR2 are MNHEY and SMNVEV (reference sequence). V trimming: 4 bases; J trimming: 3 bases; junction bases outside the gene matches: 7. CDR3 length: 16 residues.

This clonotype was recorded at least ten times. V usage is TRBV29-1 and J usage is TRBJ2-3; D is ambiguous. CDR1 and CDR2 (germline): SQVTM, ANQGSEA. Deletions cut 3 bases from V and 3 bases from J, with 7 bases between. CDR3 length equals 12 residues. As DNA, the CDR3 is TGCAGCGTTGACGTTGGAACAGATACGCAGTATTTT. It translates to CSVDVGTDTQYF.

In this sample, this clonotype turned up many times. For the CDR3, the DNA is TGTGCCACCCAGGGGAGGGGGCAGGGACACAATGAGCAGTTCTTC. It yields the protein CATQGRGQGHNEQFF. The chain combines TRBV11-3 with TRBJ2-1; D possibly matches TRBD1 or TRBD2 (7 bases each). Germline V gene sequence: CDR1 SGHNT, CDR2 YENEEA. Trimming removed 10 bases at V and 5 bases at J, with 21 bases between. The CDR3 consists of 15 residues.

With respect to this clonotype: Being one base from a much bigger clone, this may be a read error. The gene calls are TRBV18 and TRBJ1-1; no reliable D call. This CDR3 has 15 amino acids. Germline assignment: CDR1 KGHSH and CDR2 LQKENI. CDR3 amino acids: CASSPPSVQNTEVFF. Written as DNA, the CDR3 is TGTGCCAGCTCACCACCGTCAGTGCAGAACACTGAAGTTTTCTTT. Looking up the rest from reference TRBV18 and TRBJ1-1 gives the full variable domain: NAGVMQNPRHLVRRRGQEARLRCSPMKGHSHVYWYRQLPEEGLKFMVYLQKENIIDESGMPKERFSAEFPKEGPSILRIQQVVRGDSAAYFCASSPPSVQNTEVFFGQGTRLTVV.